Listed below are T cell receptor beta chains from one sample, sequenced in a study of low-dose radiotherapy and immunotherapy resistance in tumors. Via MiXCR, TCRdb re-called the reads, giving one row per CDR3 protein. The data contain about 58,000 distinct CDR3 sequences, about 23% of them singletons. Sequencing used PBMCs, obtained after low-dose radiotherapy plus immunotherapy. The receptors derive from a male donor with prostate cancer. The CDR3 runs from the conserved cysteine through the conserved F or W. The D gene is left open where the match is weak. Size values are once, few and many counts, or a class for expanded clones, and some rows have none.

length	D	V	J	size	CDR3	DNA
15	NA	TRBV5-8	TRBJ2-7	many	CASFFAGQGRGSQYF	TGTGCCAGCTTTTTTGCAGGGCAGGGTCGCGGTTCGCAGTACTTC
15	NA	TRBV4-3	TRBJ2-5	many	CASSQAFGTEETQYF	TGCGCCAGCAGCCAAGCCTTTGGGACTGAAGAGACCCAGTACTTC
13	NA	TRBV27	TRBJ2-1	once	CASSYDSYNEQFF	TGTGCCAGCAGCTACGACAGCTACAATGAGCAGTTCTTC
15	TRBD1	TRBV7-2	TRBJ1-1	many	CASSSRDRGNTEAFF	TGTGCCAGCAGCTCCCGGGACAGGGGGAACACTGAAGCTTTCTTT
16	TRBD2	TRBV24-1	TRBJ2-1	many	CATSETLAGQHNEQFF	TGTGCCACCAGTGAAACTCTAGCGGGACAACACAATGAGCAGTTCTTC
14	NA	TRBV20-1	TRBJ2-1	many	CSARVGITYNEQFF	TGCAGTGCTAGAGTGGGAATCACCTACAATGAGCAGTTCTTC
17	NA	TRBV13	TRBJ2-1	few	CASSPTGAGSSYNEQFF	TGTGCCAGCAGCCCGACGGGGGCGGGGAGCTCCTACAATGAGCAGTTCTTC
16	TRBD1	TRBV3-1	TRBJ2-7	NA	CASSQGSTGASYEQYF	TGTGCCAGCAGCCAAGGAAGCACAGGGGCGTCCTACGAGCAGTACTTC
15	NA	TRBV18	TRBJ2-1	many	CASSPGHPPYNEQFF	TGTGCCAGCTCACCAGGCCATCCCCCCTACAATGAGCAGTTCTTC
16	TRBD1	TRBV20-1	TRBJ2-1	many	CSARDMGQGSYNEQFF	TGCAGTGCTAGAGACATGGGACAGGGCTCCTACAATGAGCAGTTCTTC
16	NA	TRBV18	TRBJ2-1	NA	CASSPPRGRTYNEQFF	TGTGCCAGCTCACCACCGAGGGGCCGTACCTACAATGAGCAGTTCTTC
15	NA	TRBV11-2	TRBJ2-2	NA	CASSLGRASTGELFF	TGTGCCAGCAGCTTAGGACGGGCGTCCACCGGGGAGCTGTTTTTT
17	NA	TRBV6-2/TRBV6-3	TRBJ2-2	once	CGSTFSGIGITGELFFF	NA
14	NA	TRBV9	TRBJ2-1	many	CASSVTGVENEQFF	TGTGCCAGCAGCGTAACGGGAGTGGAAAATGAGCAGTTCTTC
14	NA	TRBV28	TRBJ1-5	many	CASSLQGPNQPQHF	TGTGCCAGCAGTTTACAGGGCCCGAATCAGCCCCAGCATTTT
17	NA	TRBV7-3	TRBJ2-6	many	CASSTGVRVSGANVLTF	TGTGCCAGCAGCACGGGAGTAAGGGTCTCTGGGGCCAACGTCCTGACTTTC
16	TRBD2	TRBV6-5	TRBJ2-7	many	CASSKGTSGVSYEQYF	TGTGCCAGCAGCAAGGGGACTAGCGGTGTTTCCTACGAGCAGTACTTC
17	TRBD2	TRBV11-2	TRBJ2-1	many	CASSPGLAGAHYNEQFF	TGTGCCAGCAGCCCTGGACTAGCGGGGGCCCACTACAATGAGCAGTTCTTC
12	NA	TRBV2	TRBJ2-1	many	CASRVTSHEQFF	TGTGCCAGCAGGGTGACTAGTCATGAGCAGTTCTTC
15	TRBD1	TRBV6-1	TRBJ1-1	many	CASSNPTGAGTEAFF	TGTGCCAGCAGTAATCCGACAGGGGCGGGCACTGAAGCTTTCTTT
15	NA	TRBV7-9	TRBJ2-5	many	CASSPPLVMGETQYF	TGTGCCAGCAGCCCGCCCCTCGTGATGGGGGAGACCCAGTACTTC
16	NA	TRBV4-1	TRBJ2-7	many	CASSQGHTGSSYEQYF	TGCGCCAGCAGCCAGGGGCATACAGGGAGCTCCTACGAGCAGTACTTC
13	NA	TRBV25-1	TRBJ1-4	NA	CASKGRVNEKLFF	TGTGCCAGCAAGGGACGAGTGAATGAAAAACTGTTTTTT
13	NA	TRBV4-3	TRBJ2-1	few	CASSPLGNNEQFF	TGCGCCAGCAGCCCCCTGGGGAACAATGAGCAGTTCTTC
14	NA	TRBV7-2	TRBJ1-1	many	CASSPYRWNTEAFF	TGTGCCAGCAGCCCATACCGCTGGAACACTGAAGCTTTCTTT
13	TRBD2	TRBV10-3	TRBJ2-5	many	CAIGRGSQETQYF	TGTGCCATCGGGAGGGGATCCCAAGAGACCCAGTACTTC
16	NA	TRBV5-5	TRBJ2-5	many	CASSLGPSVARETQYF	TGTGCCAGCAGCTTGGGCCCCTCTGTCGCGAGGGAGACCCAGTACTTC
13	NA	TRBV28	TRBJ1-5	medium-sized	CASRQGGNQPQHF	TGTGCCAGCCGGCAGGGAGGCAATCAGCCCCAGCATTTT
16	TRBD2	TRBV5-1	TRBJ2-3	many	CASSFLAGGSTDTQYF	TGCGCCAGCAGCTTCTTAGCGGGGGGCTCCACAGATACGCAGTATTTT
13	NA	TRBV7-7	TRBJ2-1	NA	CASSLEATGKQFF	TGTGCTAGCAGCTTAGAAGCTACCGGGAAGCAGTTCTTC
13	TRBD1	TRBV20-1	TRBJ2-7	many	CSARLGPDRGQYF	TGCAGTGCTAGATTGGGACCTGACAGGGGGCAGTACTTC
14	TRBD1	TRBV19	TRBJ2-1	many	CASSIAGTANEQFF	TGTGCCAGTAGTATAGCGGGGACAGCCAATGAGCAGTTCTTC
17	TRBD1	TRBV27	TRBJ2-1	many	CASSSIFRQGGDSEQFF	TGTGCCAGCAGTTCGATCTTTCGACAGGGGGGGGATAGTGAGCAGTTCTTC
16	NA	TRBV7-9	TRBJ1-2	many	CASSARRRGFNYGYTF	TGTGCCAGCAGCGCCCGCAGGAGAGGATTTAACTATGGCTACACCTTC
17	TRBD1	TRBV29-1	TRBJ1-1	many	CSVEVNRGGVRNTEAFF	TGCAGCGTTGAAGTGAACAGGGGTGGTGTGAGGAACACTGAAGCTTTCTTT
15	TRBD2	TRBV7-3	TRBJ2-3	many	CASSPTSGSASTQYF	TGTGCCAGCAGCCCTACCAGCGGGAGTGCAAGTACGCAGTATTTT
15	TRBD2	TRBV6-6	TRBJ2-7	many	CASSYLAGASYEQYF	TGTGCCAGCAGTTATTTAGCGGGAGCTTCCTACGAGCAGTACTTC
14	TRBD1	TRBV18	TRBJ1-5	many	CASSLGQVNQPQHF	TGTGCCAGCTCCCTCGGACAGGTCAATCAGCCCCAGCATTTT
14	NA	TRBV28	TRBJ1-4	medium-sized	CATREYRTNEKLFF	TGTGCCACCCGAGAATATCGGACTAATGAAAAACTGTTTTTT
14	TRBD1	TRBV30	TRBJ1-2	many	CAWRPRTGSTGYTF	TGTGCCTGGAGGCCTCGGACAGGGTCTACTGGCTACACCTTC
14	TRBD1	TRBV5-3	TRBJ1-2	many	CASSGTQGARGYTF	TGTGCCAGCAGCGGCACACAGGGGGCCCGGGGCTACACCTTC
15	TRBD2	TRBV6-1	TRBJ2-7	NA	CASSEGLAGLYEQYF	TGTGCCAGCAGTGAGGGACTAGCGGGACTATACGAGCAGTACTTC
12	NA	TRBV7-2	TRBJ2-7	many	CASSLTDYEQYF	TGTGCCAGCAGCTTGACAGACTACGAGCAGTACTTC
17	NA	TRBV11-2	TRBJ1-1	many	CASSPRSSTGRNTEAFF	TGTGCCAGCAGCCCCCGAAGCAGTACAGGGCGGAACACTGAAGCTTTCTTT
15	TRBD1	TRBV4-1	TRBJ1-1	few	CASSQEDRAGTEAFF	TGCGCCAGCAGCCAGGAGGACAGGGCGGGAACTGAAGCTTTCTTT
16	TRBD2	TRBV6-2/TRBV6-3	TRBJ2-3	NA	CASSGPSGSGTDTQYF	TGTGCCAGCAGTGGTCCGAGCGGGAGCGGCACAGATACGCAGTATTTT
14	TRBD1	TRBV19	TRBJ1-1	many	CASRSGQYNTEAFF	TGTGCCAGTAGGTCGGGACAGTATAACACTGAAGCTTTCTTT
13	NA	TRBV9	TRBJ1-1	many	CASSESENTEAFF	TGTGCCAGCAGCGAGTCGGAGAACACTGAAGCTTTCTTT
18	TRBD1	TRBV4-1	TRBJ1-1	many	CASSQGLARRRTGTEAFF	TGCGCCAGCAGCCAAGGGCTTGCCCGTCGAAGGACAGGGACTGAAGCTTTCTTT
13	TRBD1	TRBV12-3/TRBV12-4	TRBJ2-7	many	CASRPPGGVEQYF	TGTGCCAGCAGGCCGCCAGGGGGTGTCGAGCAGTACTTC
16	TRBD2	TRBV4-2	TRBJ2-3	NA	CASSPTSGGFLDTQYF	TGTGCCAGCAGCCCGACTAGCGGGGGGTTTTTAGATACGCAGTATTTT
14	NA	TRBV20-1	TRBJ1-5	NA	CSASEDTSNQPQHF	TGCAGTGCTAGTGAGGACACTAGCAATCAGCCCCAGCATTTT
14	NA	TRBV27	TRBJ2-1	many	CASSLTRGGGEQFF	TGTGCCAGCAGTTTAACCAGGGGTGGTGGGGAGCAGTTCTTC
15	NA	TRBV27	TRBJ1-5	NA	CASSLSGVSNQPQHF	TGTGCCAGCAGTTTATCCGGAGTTAGCAATCAGCCCCAGCATTTT
14	TRBD1	TRBV28	TRBJ2-1	many	CASSRTGGYNEQFF	TGTGCCAGCAGTCGGACAGGGGGCTACAATGAGCAGTTCTTC